This record covers a single T cell receptor (beta chain). This record belongs to a study of PD-1 blockade in mismatch repair-deficient tumors. About the study: All were previously treated, progressing patients with around eleven mismatch repair-deficient cancer types.

The CDR3 loop spans 12 amino acids. Germline values: CDR1 PRHDT, CDR2 FYEKMQ (reference sequence). After removal of 5 bases from V and 7 bases from J, the junction contained 5 bases not matched to a gene. All patients were mismatch repair deficient, assessed by either PCR or immunohistochemistry. TCRs were sequenced from a few patients responding to pembrolizumab. TCRdb's copy holds only in-frame clones and misses some; the assay was immunoSEQ multiplex PCR. The repertoire holds some 130,000 clones, with roughly 86% as singletons. The source was peripheral blood, collected just under 74 weeks after starting pembrolizumab. The genes are TRBV13 and TRBJ2-7, with 7 positions matching TRBD1. The receptor's source is an adult with mismatch repair-deficient cancer. Here the CDR3 DNA reads TGTGCCAGCAGCCCCGACAGGGTTGAGCAGTACTTC. Translation gives CASSPDRVEQYF.